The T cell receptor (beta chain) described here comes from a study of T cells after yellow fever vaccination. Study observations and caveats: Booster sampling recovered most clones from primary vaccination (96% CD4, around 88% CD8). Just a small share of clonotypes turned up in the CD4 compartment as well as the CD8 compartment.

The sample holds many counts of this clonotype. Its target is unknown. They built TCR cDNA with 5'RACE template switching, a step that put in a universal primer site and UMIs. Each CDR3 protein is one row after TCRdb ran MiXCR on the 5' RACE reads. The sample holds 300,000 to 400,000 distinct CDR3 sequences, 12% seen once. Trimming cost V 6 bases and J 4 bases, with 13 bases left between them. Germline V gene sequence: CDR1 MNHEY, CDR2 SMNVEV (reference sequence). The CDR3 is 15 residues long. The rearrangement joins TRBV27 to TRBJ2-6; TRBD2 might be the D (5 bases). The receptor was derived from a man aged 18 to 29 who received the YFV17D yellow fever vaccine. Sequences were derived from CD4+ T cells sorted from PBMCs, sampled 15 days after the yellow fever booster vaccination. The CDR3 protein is CASSRGQVGANVLTF. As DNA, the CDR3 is TGTGCCAGCAGCCGCGGGCAGGTCGGGGCCAACGTCCTGACTTTC.